Following are 18 T cell receptor beta chains from one sample sequenced in a study of blood T cell repertoires in COVID-19. Here immunoSEQ multiplex PCR was the method, and the copy in TCRdb shows in-frame clones only, minus some. Of 150,000 or so clones in the sample, approximately 90% were seen once. Sequencing used peripheral blood. The receptors shown here come from a woman between 45 and 60 years old with acute or convalescent COVID-19.

The V gene is TRBV7-9, the J gene TRBJ1-1; 9 nucleotides line up with TRBD1. CDR1 SEHNR and CDR2 FQNEAQ come from the germline V gene (reference sequence). V lost 5 bases to trimming and J lost 3 bases; unmatched junction nucleotides: 7. The CDR3 is 15 residues long. For the CDR3, the DNA is TGTGCCAGCAGCGCCACAGGGGGCTGGGACACTGAAGCTTTCTTT. It encodes CASSATGGWDTEAFF.

The genes are TRBV3-1 (or the pseudogene TRBV3-2) and TRBJ1-3; 10 bases are shared with TRBD1. Germline CDR1 LGHDT, CDR2 YNNKEL (reference sequence). The V gene end was trimmed by 4 bases and the J gene end by 2 bases; junction bases not matched to a gene: 8. This CDR3 has 17 residues. CDR3 nucleotide sequence: TGTGCCAGCAGCCCCCGAGACAGGGGGCTTACTGGAAACACCATATATTTT. Amino acid sequence: CASSPRDRGLTGNTIYF.

The gene calls are TRBV5-6 and TRBJ2-3, with TRBD2 as a possible D gene (5 bases). This CDR3 is built from 14 residues. V was cut by 4 bases and J by 0 bases, with 9 bases left in between. Germline CDR1 SGHDT, CDR2 YYEEEE. CDR3 coding DNA: TGTGCCAGCAGCCCGACTATTAGCACAGATACGCAGTATTTT. This translates into CASSPTISTDTQYF.

This clone was picked up one time. This chain connects TRBV5-1 to TRBJ1-1; tentatively, D is TRBD1 (5 bases). CDR3 size: 14 residues. Between the trimmed V and J ends, which lost 2 bases and 1 base, there was a span of 9 bases. The V gene's germline CDR1 is SGHRS and CDR2 YFSETQ. CDR3 in amino acids: CASSFLGGNTEAFF. DNA for the CDR3: TGCGCCAGCAGCTTCCTCGGGGGGAACACTGAAGCTTTCTTT.

This sequence joins TRBV19 and TRBJ1-5, with TRBD1 as a possible D gene (5 bases). Germline V gives CDR1 LNHDA, CDR2 SQIVND (reference sequence). The V and J ends lost 5 bases and 0 bases respectively, with 14 bases between them. The CDR3 consists of 16 residues. The CDR3 is CASSSGLDSSNQPQHF. CDR3 coding DNA: TGTGCCAGTAGTTCCGGTCTTGACAGTAGCAATCAGCCCCAGCATTTT.

This clone was seen only a few times. This sequence joins TRBV2 and TRBJ2-5; tentative D call: TRBD1 (5 bases). Looked up from germline, CDR1 is SNHLY and CDR2 is FYNNEI. V was clipped by 1 base and J by 2 bases, with 11 bases between them. This CDR3 is built from 15 residues. CDR3 coding DNA: TGTGCCAGCAGTGAAGGGCCAGGGTGGCAAGAGACCCAGTACTTC. Protein product: CASSEGPGWQETQYF.

This clone appeared a few times. This chain uses TRBV10-3 with TRBJ1-1, with 7 positions matching TRBD1. CDR3 length equals 15 residues. Germline CDR1 reads ENHRY; CDR2 reads SYGVKD. V shed 2 bases, J shed 3 bases, and the junction held 6 bases outside the gene matches. As DNA, the CDR3 is TGTGCCATCAGTGAGCACCATACAGGGGACACTGAAGCTTTCTTT. It specifies CAISEHHTGDTEAFF.

This chain connects TRBV10-2 to TRBJ2-1; 8 bases map to TRBD1. Germline V gene lookup returns CDR1 WSHSY and CDR2 SAAADI. V was pared by 5 bases and J by 0 bases, with 12 bases of the junction left unmatched. The CDR3 covers 18 residues. CDR3 bases: TGCGCCAGCAGTTTTCTCTTTGGACAGGGAGGCTCCTACAATGAGCAGTTCTTC. This codes for CASSFLFGQGGSYNEQFF.

The rearrangement links TRBV9 to TRBJ1-4, with a possible D match to TRBD1 (5 bases). Trimming removed 0 bases at V and 10 bases at J, with 16 bases between. Per germline, CDR1 SGDLS and CDR2 YYNGEE. There are 15 residues in the CDR3. The CDR3 sequence is CASSVEGRAVGKLFF. Written as DNA, the CDR3 is TGTGCCAGCAGCGTAGAGGGCAGGGCAGTCGGAAAACTGTTTTTT.

This clone was detected only a few times. The V and J genes are TRBV6-2 or TRBV6-3 and TRBJ1-5; 7 nucleotides line up with TRBD1. The germline CDR1 and CDR2 sequences are MNHEY and SVGEGT. The CDR3 is made up of 19 amino acids. Unmatched junction bases numbered 16, after V lost 5 bases and J lost 0 bases. The CDR3 nucleotides are TGTGCCAGCAGTCCGACCAGGACAGGCGAATCTTATAGCAATCAGCCCCAGCATTTT. It specifies CASSPTRTGESYSNQPQHF.

This clone turned up a few times. V usage is TRBV11-2 and J usage is TRBJ1-2; possible D gene TRBD1, 6 bases. The CDR3 totals 13 residues. From germline, CDR1 is SGHAT and CDR2 FQNNGV. Trimming shortened V by 2 bases and J by 8 bases, and 12 bases separated the two germline ends. The CDR3 region is CASSLPRGKGYTF. CDR3 nucleotides: TGTGCCAGCAGCTTACCCAGGGGTAAAGGCTACACCTTC.

This clone was observed a single time. In nucleotides, the CDR3 is TGTGCCAGCAGCTTAGATGGCAGGGCCCCCCATGGCTACACCTTC. Its protein product is CASSLDGRAPHGYTF. The V gene is TRBV7-8, the J gene TRBJ1-2; D might be TRBD1 (5 bases). Germline assignment: CDR1 SGHVS and CDR2 FQNEAQ. The CDR3 contains 15 residues. Trimming stripped 1 base from V and 6 bases from J, with 15 bases between.

CDR3 sequence reads: CASSTDGGGWGTEAFF. CDR3 DNA: TGCGCCAGCAGCACGGACGGGGGAGGGTGGGGCACTGAAGCTTTCTTT. The gene calls are TRBV5-1 and TRBJ1-1, with D tentatively TRBD1 (5 bases). Trimming shortened V by 4 bases and J by 4 bases, and 20 bases separated the two germline ends. Looked up from germline, CDR1 is SGHRS and CDR2 is YFSETQ. The CDR3 is made up of 16 amino acids.

The chain recombines TRBV6-5 with TRBJ1-1; D unresolved. The CDR3 sequence is 13 residues long. CDR1 is MNHEY, CDR2 SVGAGI, per germline. Trimming shortened V by 5 bases and J by 4 bases, and 11 bases separated the two germline ends. The CDR3 DNA is TGTGCCAGCAGTCCTCCCCGAGGCACTGAAGCTTTCTTT. The encoded protein is CASSPPRGTEAFF.

The chain recombines TRBV6-5 with TRBJ1-2, with TRBD1 as a possible D gene (6 bases). The germline V gene encodes CDR1 MNHEY and CDR2 SVGAGI. Trimming cost V 2 bases and J 2 bases, with 9 bases left between them. CDR3 length: 14 residues. CDR3 residues: CASSYGGANYGYTF. The CDR3 nucleotides are TGTGCCAGCAGTTACGGGGGGGCGAACTATGGCTACACCTTC.

In its sample, this clone was seen a few times. The V and J genes are TRBV5-6 and TRBJ1-5; D not certain. V dropped 1 base and J dropped 4 bases, with 12 bases sitting between them. The CDR3 has 15 residues. Germline values: CDR1 SGHDT, CDR2 YYEEEE. The CDR3 nucleotides read TGTGCCAGCAGCTTGTATTCTTCGGGGAATCAGCCCCAGCATTTT. Protein sequence: CASSLYSSGNQPQHF.

J is TRBJ2-7 and V is TRBV2; 14 nucleotides line up with TRBD2. Germline V gene sequence: CDR1 SNHLY, CDR2 FYNNEI. The ends lost 6 bases at V and 5 bases at J; junction bases unmatched: 3. The CDR3 is 14 residues long. The CDR3 is CASSGLAGGHEQYF. In DNA form, the CDR3 reads TGTGCCAGCAGCGGACTAGCGGGAGGCCACGAGCAGTACTTC.

This sequence joins TRBV19 and TRBJ2-7; 10 nucleotides align to TRBD2. V lost 5 bases to trimming and J lost 7 bases; unmatched junction nucleotides: 5. CDR3 length equals 13 residues. Per the germline V gene, CDR1 is LNHDA and CDR2 is SQIVND (reference sequence). CDR3 loop: CASSPGLAQEQYF. CDR3 nucleotides: TGTGCCAGTAGTCCGGGACTAGCGCAAGAGCAGTACTTC. Full variable domain (missing parts from reference TRBV19 and TRBJ2-7): DGGITQSPKYLFRKEGQNVTLSCEQNLNHDAMYWYRQDPGQGLRLIYYSQIVNDFQKGDIAEGYSVSREKKESFPLTVTSAQKNPTAFYLCASSPGLAQEQYFGPGTRLTVT.